This T cell receptor beta chain was observed in a study of shared clonotypes between healthy human individuals. Study context: A few men and a couple of women, aged 18 to 49, were donors. The plates for each donor numbered three CD4 naive, three CD4 memory, two CD8 naive and one CD8 memory. Study-level findings and limits: Deeper or shallower sequencing was expected to change how clonotypes are shared among donors. Compared with clonotypes that all four donors shared, non-shared clonotypes had lower generation probabilities.

Worth noting for this clone: Its target is not known.

Assay used: immunoSEQ multiplex PCR; TCRdb lists only in-frame clones, some missing. The data hold 450,000 to 700,000 clones, with nearly 97% observed a single time. There are 14 residues in the CDR3. J lost 5 bases, V lost 5 bases, and 4 bases had no gene match. Germline V gives CDR1 MDHEN, CDR2 SYDVKM. Only CD45RO-negative cells positively selected for CCR7 counted as naive CD8 cells, so terminally differentiated effector memory CD45RA+ cells were excluded. The chain couples TRBV28 to TRBJ1-5; 9 bases align to TRBD1. This TCR was recovered from a woman between 25 and 40 years old in good health. The material sequenced was naive CD8+ T cells sorted from blood. CDR3 sequence: CASSPGQGHQPQHF. The CDR3 DNA reads TGTGCCAGCAGTCCGGGACAGGGACATCAGCCCCAGCATTTT.